This TCR beta chain originates from a study of blood T cell repertoires in COVID-19. Study information: COVID-19 samples from acute and convalescent phases originated in the United States, Italy and Spain.

Germline-derived CDR1 and CDR2 are SGHAT and FQDESV (reference sequence). The CDR3 is 14 residues long. Trimming pared 5 bases from V and 3 bases from J, leaving 13 bases between. Source study methods: Nucleated cell counts were estimated from reference gene primer amplification. TCRdb keeps only in-frame clones here, not all; method: immunoSEQ multiplex PCR. The DNA was the basis for D and trimming; V, J and clone size are from that table. The sample contains under 250,000 clones, 83% of which appear only once. Sequencing used peripheral blood. This chain joins TRBV11-1 and TRBJ1-1; D is unresolved. The clonotype was recovered from a human donor in a cohort sampled during active COVID-19. The CDR3 sequence is CASSPKKLDTEAFF. The CDR3 coding sequence is TGTGCCAGCAGCCCCAAGAAACTGGACACTGAAGCTTTCTTT.